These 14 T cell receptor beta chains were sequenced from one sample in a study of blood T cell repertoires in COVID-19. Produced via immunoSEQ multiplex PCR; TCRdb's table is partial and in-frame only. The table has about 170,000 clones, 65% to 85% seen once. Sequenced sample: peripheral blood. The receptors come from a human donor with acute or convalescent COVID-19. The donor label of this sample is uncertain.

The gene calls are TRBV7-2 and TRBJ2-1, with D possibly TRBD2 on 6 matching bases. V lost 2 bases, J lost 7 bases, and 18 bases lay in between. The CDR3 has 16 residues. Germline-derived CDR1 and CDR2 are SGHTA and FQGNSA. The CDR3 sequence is CASSLQITGVRNEQFF. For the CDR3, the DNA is TGTGCCAGCAGCTTACAAATTACGGGAGTGAGGAATGAGCAGTTCTTC.

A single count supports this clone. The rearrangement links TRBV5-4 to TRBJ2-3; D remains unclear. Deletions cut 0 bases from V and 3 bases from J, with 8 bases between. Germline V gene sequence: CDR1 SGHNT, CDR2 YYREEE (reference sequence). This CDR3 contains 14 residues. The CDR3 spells CASSLGSGTDTQYF. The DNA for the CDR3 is TGTGCCAGCAGCTTGGGGTCCGGGACAGATACGCAGTATTTT.

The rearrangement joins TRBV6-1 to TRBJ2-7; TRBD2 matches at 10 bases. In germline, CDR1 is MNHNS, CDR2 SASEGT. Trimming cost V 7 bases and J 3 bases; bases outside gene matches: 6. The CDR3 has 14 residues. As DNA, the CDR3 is TGTGCCAGCACCACTAGCGGGGCTATCTACGAGCAGTACTTC. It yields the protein CASTTSGAIYEQYF.

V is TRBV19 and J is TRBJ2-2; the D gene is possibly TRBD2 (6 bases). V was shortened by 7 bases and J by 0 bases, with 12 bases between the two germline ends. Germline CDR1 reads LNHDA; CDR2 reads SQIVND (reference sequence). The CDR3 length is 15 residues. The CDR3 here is CASTGLSTNTGELFF. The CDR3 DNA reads TGTGCCAGTACGGGACTTTCAACGAACACCGGGGAGCTGTTTTTT.

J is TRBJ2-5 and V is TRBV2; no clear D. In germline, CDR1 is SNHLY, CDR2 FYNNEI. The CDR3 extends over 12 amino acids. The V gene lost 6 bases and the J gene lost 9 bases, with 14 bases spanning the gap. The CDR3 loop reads CASRTEALAQYF. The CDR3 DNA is TGTGCCAGCAGGACTGAGGCCTTGGCCCAGTACTTC.

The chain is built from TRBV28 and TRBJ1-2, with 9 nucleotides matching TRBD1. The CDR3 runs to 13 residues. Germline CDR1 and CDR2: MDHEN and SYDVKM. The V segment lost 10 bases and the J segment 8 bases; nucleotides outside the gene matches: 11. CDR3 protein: CATQTGGRTGYTF. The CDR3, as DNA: TGTGCCACCCAGACAGGGGGACGGACCGGCTACACCTTC.

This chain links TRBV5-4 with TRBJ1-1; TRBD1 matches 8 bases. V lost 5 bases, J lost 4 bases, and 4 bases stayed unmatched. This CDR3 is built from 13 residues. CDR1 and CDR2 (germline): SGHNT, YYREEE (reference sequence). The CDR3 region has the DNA TGTGCCAGCAGTTATGACAGGGGCACTGAAGCTTTCTTT. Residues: CASSYDRGTEAFF.

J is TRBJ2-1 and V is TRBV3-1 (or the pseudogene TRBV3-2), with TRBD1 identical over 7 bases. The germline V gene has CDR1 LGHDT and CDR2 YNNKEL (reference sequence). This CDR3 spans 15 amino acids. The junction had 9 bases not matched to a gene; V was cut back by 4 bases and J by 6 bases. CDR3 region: CASSPGFAGGNEQFF. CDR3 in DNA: TGTGCCAGCAGCCCAGGTTTCGCAGGGGGCAATGAGCAGTTCTTC.

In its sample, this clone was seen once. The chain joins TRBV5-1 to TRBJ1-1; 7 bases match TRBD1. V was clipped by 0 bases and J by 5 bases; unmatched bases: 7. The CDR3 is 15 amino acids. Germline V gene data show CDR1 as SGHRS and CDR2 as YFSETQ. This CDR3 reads CASSLDRGLVTEAFF. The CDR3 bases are TGCGCCAGCAGCTTGGACAGGGGTCTCGTTACTGAAGCTTTCTTT.

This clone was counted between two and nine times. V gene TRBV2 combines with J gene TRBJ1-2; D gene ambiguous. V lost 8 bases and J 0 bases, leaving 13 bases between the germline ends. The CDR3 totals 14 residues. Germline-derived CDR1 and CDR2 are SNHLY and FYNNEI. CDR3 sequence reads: CASGVTGANYGYTF. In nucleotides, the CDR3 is TGTGCCAGCGGAGTGACGGGAGCTAACTATGGCTACACCTTC.

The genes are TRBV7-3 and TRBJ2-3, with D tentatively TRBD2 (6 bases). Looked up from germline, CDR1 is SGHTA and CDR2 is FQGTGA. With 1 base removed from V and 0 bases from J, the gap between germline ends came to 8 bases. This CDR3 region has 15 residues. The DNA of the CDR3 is TGTGCCAGCAGCTTAAGTAGCGGTAGCACAGATACGCAGTATTTT. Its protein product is CASSLSSGSTDTQYF.

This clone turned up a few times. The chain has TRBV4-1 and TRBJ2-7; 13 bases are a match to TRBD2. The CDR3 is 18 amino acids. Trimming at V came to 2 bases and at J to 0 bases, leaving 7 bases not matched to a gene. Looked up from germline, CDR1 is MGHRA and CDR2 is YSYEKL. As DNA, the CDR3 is TGCGCCAGCAGCCAACTCACTAGCGGGGGGGCTAGCTCCTACGAGCAGTACTTC. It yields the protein CASSQLTSGGASSYEQYF.

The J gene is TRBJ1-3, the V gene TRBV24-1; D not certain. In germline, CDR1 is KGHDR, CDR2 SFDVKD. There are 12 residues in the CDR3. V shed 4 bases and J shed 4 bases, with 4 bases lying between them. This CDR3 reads CATSDRGNTIYF. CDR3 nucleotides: TGTGCCACCAGTGACAGGGGAAACACCATATATTTT.

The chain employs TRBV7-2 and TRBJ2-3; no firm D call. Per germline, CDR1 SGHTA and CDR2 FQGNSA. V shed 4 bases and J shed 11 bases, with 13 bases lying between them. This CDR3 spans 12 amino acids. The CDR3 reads CASSSILEKQYF. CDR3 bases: TGTGCCAGCAGCTCCATTTTGGAGAAGCAGTATTTT.